Listed below are T cell receptor beta chains from one sample, sequenced in a study of blood T cell repertoires in COVID-19. Data came from immunoSEQ multiplex PCR; TCRdb stores just in-frame clones and leaves some out. In the table there are some 240,000 clones, 80% to 90% of which are singletons. Sequencing used peripheral blood. The source of these receptors is an older woman with COVID-19, enrolled during active disease. Both conserved end residues are part of each CDR3. The D gene is left open where the match is weak. Clone size is shown for a subset of rows, as once, few, many or a class of expanded clone.

CDR3: CASSFAGVDTGELFF; DNA: TGTGCCAGCAGCTTCGCGGGAGTCGACACCGGGGAGCTGTTTTTT; V: TRBV5-5; J: TRBJ2-2; D: TRBD2; size: once
CDR3: CASSLAPGGEAFF; DNA: TGCGCCAGCAGCTTGGCTCCAGGGGGCGAGGCTTTCTTT; V: TRBV5-1; J: TRBJ1-1; D: TRBD1; size: NA
CDR3: CASSLEPSGKVADTQYF; DNA: TGTGCCAGCAGCTTAGAGCCTAGCGGGAAGGTGGCAGATACGCAGTATTTT; V: TRBV7-9; J: TRBJ2-3; D: TRBD2; size: NA
CDR3: CASGRKETGYTEAFF; DNA: TGTGCCAGCGGAAGAAAAGAGACAGGTTACACTGAAGCTTTCTTT; V: TRBV28; J: TRBJ1-1; D: NA; size: NA
CDR3: CASSSLFYEQYF; DNA: TGTGCCAGCAGTTCCCTGTTCTACGAGCAGTACTTC; V: TRBV28; J: TRBJ2-7; D: NA; size: NA
CDR3: CATSRGGGFSGANVLTF; DNA: TGTGCCACCAGCAGAGGCGGAGGGTTCTCTGGGGCCAACGTCCTGACTTTC; V: TRBV15; J: TRBJ2-6; D: NA; size: NA
CDR3: CASSLQYSPLHF; DNA: TGTGCCAGCAGCTTACAATATTCACCCCTCCACTTT; V: TRBV7-2; J: TRBJ1-6; D: NA; size: NA
CDR3: CASSLEGVASDIQYF; DNA: TGTGCCAGCAGCTTGGAGGGAGTGGCGTCGGACATTCAGTACTTC; V: TRBV5-5; J: TRBJ2-4; D: NA; size: once
CDR3: CASSPGTVHTDTQYF; DNA: TGTGCCAGCAGCCCCGGGACTGTTCACACAGATACGCAGTATTTT; V: TRBV7-9; J: TRBJ2-3; D: NA; size: NA
CDR3: CASSESAGYEQYF; DNA: TGTGCCAGCAGTGAATCAGCGGGCTACGAGCAGTACTTC; V: TRBV6-4; J: TRBJ2-7; D: NA; size: NA
CDR3: CAWKPKQAYEQYF; DNA: TGTGCCTGGAAGCCTAAACAGGCCTACGAGCAGTACTTC; V: TRBV30; J: TRBJ2-7; D: NA; size: NA
CDR3: CASRGTGLNQPQHF; DNA: TGTGCCAGCAGAGGGACAGGGCTCAATCAGCCCCAGCATTTT; V: TRBV6-5; J: TRBJ1-5; D: TRBD1; size: NA
CDR3: CASSLLGQGWWNEQYF; DNA: TGTGCCAGCAGTTTATTGGGACAGGGCTGGTGGAACGAGCAGTACTTC; V: TRBV27; J: TRBJ2-7; D: TRBD1; size: NA
CDR3: CASSLVSGDGYTF; DNA: TGTGCCAGCAGCTTGGTTTCAGGGGATGGCTACACCTTC; V: TRBV5-5; J: TRBJ1-2; D: NA; size: NA
CDR3: CASRVTGGTYSNQPQHF; DNA: TGTGCCAGTAGGGTGACAGGGGGGACTTATAGCAATCAGCCCCAGCATTTT; V: TRBV19; J: TRBJ1-5; D: TRBD1; size: NA
CDR3: CASSAGQGDSLHF; DNA: TGTGCCAGCAGCGCAGGACAGGGGGACTCCCTCCACTTT; V: TRBV9; J: TRBJ1-6; D: TRBD1; size: NA
CDR3: CASSPGRGYGYTF; DNA: TGCGCCAGCAGCCCCGGTCGGGGCTATGGCTACACCTTC; V: TRBV10-1; J: TRBJ1-2; D: NA; size: few
CDR3: CASSPPSGNTEAFF; DNA: TGTGCCAGCAGTCCCCCCAGCGGGAACACTGAAGCTTTCTTT; V: TRBV27; J: TRBJ1-1; D: NA; size: NA
CDR3: CASSPNSGDPYEQYF; DNA: TGTGCCAGCTCACCAAACTCAGGGGACCCCTACGAGCAGTACTTC; V: TRBV18; J: TRBJ2-7; D: NA; size: NA
CDR3: CASSSQGAYEQYF; DNA: TGTGCCAGCAGCTCCCAGGGGGCCTACGAGCAGTACTTC; V: TRBV5-6; J: TRBJ2-7; D: TRBD1; size: NA
CDR3: CASSKAYPGLAGSEQYF; DNA: TGTGCCAGCAGCAAAGCGTACCCTGGTTTGGCAGGCTCCGAGCAGTACTTC; V: TRBV21-1; J: TRBJ2-7; D: NA; size: few
CDR3: CATSRWAPGQVSGANVLTF; DNA: TGTGCCACCAGCAGGTGGGCCCCGGGACAAGTCTCTGGGGCCAACGTCCTGACTTTC; V: TRBV15; J: TRBJ2-6; D: NA; size: NA
CDR3: CAWTMGGASYEQYF; DNA: TGTGCCTGGACTATGGGGGGTGCTTCCTACGAGCAGTACTTC; V: TRBV30; J: TRBJ2-7; D: NA; size: NA
CDR3: CASSVGPGGANTEAFF; DNA: TGTGCCAGCAGCGTAGGACCAGGGGGCGCGAACACTGAAGCTTTCTTT; V: TRBV9; J: TRBJ1-1; D: TRBD1; size: NA
CDR3: CASSATNRVYEQYF; DNA: TGTGCCAGCAGTGCGACAAACCGAGTCTACGAGCAGTACTTC; V: TRBV2; J: TRBJ2-7; D: NA; size: NA
CDR3: CASKGVQSSYEQYF; DNA: TGTGCCAGCAAAGGTGTACAGTCCTCCTACGAGCAGTACTTC; V: TRBV5-6; J: TRBJ2-7; D: NA; size: NA
CDR3: CASSPIFGSGETQYF; DNA: TGTGCCAGCAGCCCCATCTTCGGGAGTGGAGAGACCCAGTACTTC; V: TRBV27; J: TRBJ2-5; D: NA; size: NA